A single sample gave rise to the 8 T cell receptor beta chains below, sequenced in a study of blood T cells in healthy people across ages. Using a J-beta primer mix together with a sample-barcoded 5' primer, a second PCR was run for roughly 6 to 12 cycles. MiXCR was run by TCRdb on the 5' RACE reads, yielding one entry per CDR3 protein. The data show 700,000 to 800,000 distinct CDR3 sequences, approximately 43% seen once. The sample comprised blood. These receptors came from an older woman in good health.

In its sample, this clonotype was seen a few times. The V call is TRBV3-1, the J call TRBJ1-1; 8 nucleotides match TRBD1. The CDR3 contains 14 residues. Per the germline V gene, CDR1 is LGHDT and CDR2 is YNNKEL (reference sequence). V gave up 4 bases and J gave up 4 bases; unmatched junction bases: 5. As DNA, the CDR3 is TGTGCCAGCAGCCGCGACAGGGGCTCCACTGAAGCTTTCTTT. Protein product: CASSRDRGSTEAFF.

The rearrangement uses TRBV7-9 and TRBJ2-5, with a possible D match to TRBD1 (6 bases). The CDR3 contains 16 residues. V was clipped by 3 bases and J by 0 bases, with 14 bases between them. The germline CDR1 and CDR2 sequences are SEHNR and FQNEAQ (reference sequence). The CDR3 nucleotides are TGTGCCAGCAGCTTGCCTTCCGGGGACAACCAAGAGACCCAGTACTTC. It encodes CASSLPSGDNQETQYF.

This chain connects TRBV9 to TRBJ1-1; no reliable D call. CDR3 length: 14 amino acids. Germline V gene data show CDR1 as SGDLS and CDR2 as YYNGEE. The ends were cut back, 0 bases at V and 3 bases at J, with 9 bases in the middle. CDR3 in DNA: TGTGCCAGCAGCGTAGACTTTAGGGACACTGAAGCTTTCTTT. This codes for CASSVDFRDTEAFF.

The V and J genes are TRBV27 and TRBJ2-1; 13 nucleotides agree with TRBD2. After removal of 3 bases from V and 8 bases from J, the junction contained 13 bases not matched to a gene. Germline V gene sequence: CDR1 MNHEY, CDR2 SMNVEV (reference sequence). This CDR3 spans 18 amino acids. This CDR3 is CASSFWTSGRFRGDEQFF. CDR3 bases: TGTGCCAGCAGTTTTTGGACTAGCGGGAGATTTCGTGGCGATGAGCAGTTCTTC.

The sample holds one count of this clonotype. This sequence joins TRBV7-3 and TRBJ2-1; TRBD2 agrees at 11 bases. The CDR3 has 18 residues. V lost 1 base and J lost 3; bases outside the gene matches: 8. CDR1 is SGHTA and CDR2 is FQGTGA in the germline V gene. The CDR3 sequence: CASSLKLQLAGVYNEQFF. The CDR3 DNA reads TGTGCCAGCAGCTTAAAGTTGCAACTAGCGGGGGTCTACAATGAGCAGTTCTTC.

This clonotype was counted a few times. V and J are TRBV7-2 and TRBJ2-7, with 12 bases matching TRBD1. Unmatched junction bases numbered 8, after V lost 5 bases and J lost 6 bases. Germline V gives CDR1 SGHTA, CDR2 FQGNSA. This CDR3 is built from 15 residues. CDR3 nucleotide sequence: TGTGCCAGCAGCCCACCGGGACAGGGGGCTTGCGAGCAGTACTTC. Its translation: CASSPPGQGACEQYF.

This clonotype has just a few counts. The genes are TRBV28 and TRBJ2-1; D might be TRBD2 (5 bases). Germline CDR1 is MDHEN and CDR2 is SYDVKM. CDR3 length equals 13 residues. Trimming removed 8 bases at V and 4 bases at J, with 12 bases between. CDR3 sequence reads: CASLRERYNEQFF. CDR3 nucleotides: TGTGCCAGCCTGAGGGAGCGGTACAATGAGCAGTTCTTC.

There are a few counts of this clonotype. V usage is TRBV2 and J usage is TRBJ2-4; TRBD1 might be the D (5 bases). The CDR3 loop spans 19 amino acids. Trimming cost V 4 bases and J 0 bases, with 22 bases left between them. Germline CDR1 reads SNHLY; CDR2 reads FYNNEI. CDR3 in DNA: TGTGCCAGCAGTGCCATACAGGCTGCGGACACTTTAGCCAAAAACATTCAGTACTTC. Its protein product is CASSAIQAADTLAKNIQYF.